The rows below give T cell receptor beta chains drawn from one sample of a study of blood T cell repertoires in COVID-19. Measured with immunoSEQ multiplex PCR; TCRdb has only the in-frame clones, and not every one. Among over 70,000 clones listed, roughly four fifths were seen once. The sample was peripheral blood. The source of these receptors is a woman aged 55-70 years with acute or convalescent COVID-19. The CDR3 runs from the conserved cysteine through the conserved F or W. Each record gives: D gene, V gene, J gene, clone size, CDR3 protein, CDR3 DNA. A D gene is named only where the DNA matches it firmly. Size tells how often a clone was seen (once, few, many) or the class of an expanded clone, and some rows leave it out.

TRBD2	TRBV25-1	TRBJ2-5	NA	CASSDFQRGYQETQYF	TGTGCCAGCAGTGACTTCCAGCGGGGGTACCAAGAGACCCAGTACTTC
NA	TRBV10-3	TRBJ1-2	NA	CAIKGLRSYGYTF	TGTGCCATCAAAGGCCTAAGGAGCTATGGCTACACCTTC
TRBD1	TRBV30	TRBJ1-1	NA	CAWSTYRQGKMNTEAFF	TGTGCCTGGAGTACCTACCGACAGGGAAAGATGAACACTGAAGCTTTCTTT
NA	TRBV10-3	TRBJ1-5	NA	CAISDETDNQPQHF	TGTGCCATCAGTGATGAGACAGACAATCAGCCCCAGCATTTT
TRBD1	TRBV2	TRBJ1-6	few	CASTRTGSSNSPLHF	TGTGCCAGCACCAGGACAGGGTCAAGTAATTCACCCCTCCACTTT
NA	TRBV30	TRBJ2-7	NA	CAWSSGDARGYEQYF	TGTGCCTGGAGTAGCGGAGACGCCCGCGGTTACGAGCAGTACTTC
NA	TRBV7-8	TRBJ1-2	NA	CASSPTEKYGYTF	TGTGCCAGCAGTCCGACAGAGAAATATGGCTACACCTTC
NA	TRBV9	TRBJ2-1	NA	CASSVGWRENYNEQFF	TGTGCCAGCAGCGTAGGCTGGCGGGAAAACTACAATGAGCAGTTCTTC
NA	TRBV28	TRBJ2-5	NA	CASRMLQGRETQYF	TGTGCCAGCAGGATGCTACAGGGTCGAGAGACCCAGTACTTC
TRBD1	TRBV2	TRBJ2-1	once	CASSRGQYNEQFF	TGTGCCAGCAGCCGGGGACAGTACAATGAGCAGTTCTTC
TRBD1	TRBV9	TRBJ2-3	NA	CASSAGTGRDTQYF	TGTGCCAGCAGCGCCGGGACAGGGAGGGATACGCAGTATTTT
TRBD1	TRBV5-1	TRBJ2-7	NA	CASSTGQGDYEQYF	TGCGCCAGCAGCACGGGACAGGGCGACTACGAGCAGTACTTC
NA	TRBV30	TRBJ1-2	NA	CAWSRGNYGYTF	TGTGCCTGGAGCAGGGGCAACTATGGCTACACCTTC
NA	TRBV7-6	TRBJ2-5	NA	CASSLAGRETQYF	TGTGCCAGCAGCTTAGCAGGGAGGGAGACCCAGTACTTC
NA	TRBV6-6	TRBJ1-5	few	CASRPRQGNQPQHF	TGTGCCAGCAGACCCCGACAGGGCAATCAGCCCCAGCATTTT
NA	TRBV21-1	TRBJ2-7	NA	CASSNSRDRGWEQYF	TGTGCCAGCAGCAATTCCCGAGACAGGGGTTGGGAGCAGTACTTC
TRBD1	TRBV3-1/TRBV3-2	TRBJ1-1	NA	CASSPPRNRGLATEAFF	TGTGCCAGCAGCCCCCCTCGGAACAGGGGGTTGGCGACTGAAGCTTTCTTT
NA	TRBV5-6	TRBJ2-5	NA	CASSQSNGETQYF	TGTGCCAGCAGCCAGAGTAACGGGGAGACCCAGTACTTC
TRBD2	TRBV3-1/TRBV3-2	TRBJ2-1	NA	CASSQGGIVAGGYNEQFF	TGTGCCAGCAGCCAAGGGGGTATCGTAGCGGGAGGGTACAATGAGCAGTTCTTC
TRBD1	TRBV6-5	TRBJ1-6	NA	CATRDSNSPLHF	TGTGCCACTCGGGACAGTAATTCACCCCTCCACTTT
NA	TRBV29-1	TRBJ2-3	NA	CSVEFRRGDTQYF	TGCAGCGTTGAGTTCAGAAGAGGAGATACGCAGTATTTT
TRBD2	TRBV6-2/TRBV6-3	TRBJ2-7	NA	CASRPTSGGEQYF	TGTGCCAGCAGACCTACTAGCGGGGGTGAGCAGTACTTC
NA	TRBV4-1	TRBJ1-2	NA	CASSQGGQLVYGYTF	TGCGCCAGCAGCCAAGGCGGGCAACTAGTCTATGGCTACACCTTC
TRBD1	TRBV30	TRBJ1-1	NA	CASDRRRTEAFF	TGTGCCTCGGACAGGCGGCGCACTGAAGCTTTCTTT
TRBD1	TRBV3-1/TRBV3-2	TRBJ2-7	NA	CASTQRQGATEQYF	TGTGCCAGCACTCAACGGCAGGGGGCGACCGAGCAGTACTTC
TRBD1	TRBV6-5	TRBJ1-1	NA	CASSSPGTASAEAFF	TGTGCCAGCAGTTCCCCCGGGACAGCGAGCGCTGAAGCTTTCTTT
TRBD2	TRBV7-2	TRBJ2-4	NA	CASSDTSGARKNIQYF	TGTGCCAGCAGCGACACTAGCGGGGCGCGCAAAAACATTCAGTACTTC
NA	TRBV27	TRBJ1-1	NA	CASSFRQQNTEAFF	TGTGCCAGCAGTTTCCGACAGCAGAACACTGAAGCTTTCTTT
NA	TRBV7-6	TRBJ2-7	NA	CASSPGGGSYEQYF	TGTGCCAGCAGCCCGGGGGGCGGCAGCTACGAGCAGTACTTC
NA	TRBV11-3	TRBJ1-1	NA	CASSSRGRGTEAFF	TGTGCCAGCAGCTCCAGGGGAAGAGGCACTGAAGCTTTCTTT
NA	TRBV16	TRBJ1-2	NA	CASSQSAGGQNGIYGYTF	TGTGCCAGCAGCCAATCTGCCGGGGGGCAAAATGGGATCTATGGCTACACCTTC
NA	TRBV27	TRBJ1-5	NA	CASSTREGFLITQHF	TGTGCCAGCAGTACCCGGGAGGGGTTTTTGATAACCCAGCATTTT
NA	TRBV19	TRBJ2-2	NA	CASSIGRGGLNTGELFF	TGTGCCAGTAGTATAGGCCGTGGGGGCTTGAACACCGGGGAGCTGTTTTTT
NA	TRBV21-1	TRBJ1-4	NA	CASSGRGGYANEKLFF	TGTGCCAGCAGCGGAAGGGGGGGATACGCAAATGAAAAACTGTTTTTT
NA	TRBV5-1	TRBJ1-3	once	CASSYGGLAGNTIYF	TGCGCCAGCAGCTACGGGGGGTTGGCTGGAAACACCATATATTTT
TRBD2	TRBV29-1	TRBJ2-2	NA	CSVIGTKAGDPGELFF	TGCAGCGTCATAGGGACTAAAGCGGGAGACCCCGGGGAGCTGTTTTTT
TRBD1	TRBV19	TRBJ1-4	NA	CASSQDRGRRKLFF	TGTGCCAGTAGTCAGGACAGGGGGAGGAGGAAACTGTTTTTT
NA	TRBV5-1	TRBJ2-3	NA	CASSLEGRGRTDTQYF	TGCGCCAGCAGCTTGGAGGGTCGGGGGAGAACAGATACGCAGTATTTT
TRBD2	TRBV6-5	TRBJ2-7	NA	CASTRLAGELEQYF	TGTGCCAGCACCCGACTAGCGGGGGAGCTCGAGCAGTACTTC
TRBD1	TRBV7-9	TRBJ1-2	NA	CASSWDRGGYTF	TGTGCCAGCAGCTGGGACAGGGGCGGCTACACCTTC
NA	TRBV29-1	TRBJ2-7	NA	CSVIDRPGAYEQYF	TGCAGCGTAATAGACAGACCGGGTGCCTACGAGCAGTACTTC
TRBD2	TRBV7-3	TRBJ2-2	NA	CASSLIGEGGELFF	TGTGCCAGCAGCTTAATTGGGGAGGGCGGGGAGCTGTTTTTT
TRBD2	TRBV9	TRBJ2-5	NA	CASSVVAGGPGETQYF	TGTGCCAGCAGCGTAGTTGCGGGAGGGCCAGGAGAGACCCAGTACTTC
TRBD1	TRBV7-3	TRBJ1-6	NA	CASSAQGANNSPLHF	TGTGCCAGCAGCGCTCAGGGGGCGAATAATTCACCCCTCCACTTT
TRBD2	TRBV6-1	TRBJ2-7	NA	CASSAGTRPPDREQYF	TGTGCCAGCAGTGCCGGGACTAGACCCCCGGACCGCGAGCAGTACTTC
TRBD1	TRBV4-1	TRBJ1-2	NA	CASSPFSTGGNGYTF	TGCGCCAGCAGCCCTTTTTCGACAGGGGGGAATGGCTACACCTTC
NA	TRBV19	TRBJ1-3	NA	CASSIMVPGSSGNTIYF	TGTGCCAGTAGTATAATGGTCCCGGGGAGCTCTGGAAACACCATATATTTT
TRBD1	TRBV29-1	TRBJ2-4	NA	CSGSQGVIQYF	TGCAGCGGGTCACAGGGGGTCATTCAGTACTTC
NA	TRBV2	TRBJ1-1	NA	CASSRQSNTEAFF	TGTGCCAGCAGCCGACAATCGAACACTGAAGCTTTCTTT
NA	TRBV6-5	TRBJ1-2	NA	CASSYRRQGLYGYTF	TGTGCCAGCAGTTACCGAAGGCAGGGCTTATATGGCTACACCTTC
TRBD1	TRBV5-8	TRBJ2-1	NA	CASSSIRGRISDEQFF	TGTGCCAGCAGCTCAATAAGGGGGCGGATAAGCGATGAGCAGTTCTTC
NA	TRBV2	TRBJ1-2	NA	CASSEEQGLGYGYTF	TGTGCCAGCAGTGAAGAGCAGGGCCTTGGGTATGGCTACACCTTC
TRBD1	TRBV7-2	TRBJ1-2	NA	CASSPRQGIYGYTF	TGTGCCAGCAGCCCGAGACAGGGTATCTATGGCTACACCTTC
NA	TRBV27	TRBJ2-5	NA	CASSLRGLETQYF	TGTGCCAGCAGTTTAAGGGGTTTGGAGACCCAGTACTTC
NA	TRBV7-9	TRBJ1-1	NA	CASSSRVGTEAFF	TGTGCCAGCAGCTCCAGGGTTGGGACTGAAGCTTTCTTT
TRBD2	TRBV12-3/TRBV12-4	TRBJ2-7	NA	CASSGLAGLEQYF	TGTGCCAGCAGCGGACTAGCGGGACTCGAGCAGTACTTC
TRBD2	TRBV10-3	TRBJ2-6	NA	CAISGGLAGSGANVLTF	TGTGCCATCAGTGGCGGGCTAGCGGGCTCTGGGGCCAACGTCCTGACTTTC